Following are 29 T cell receptor beta chains from one sample sequenced in a study of blood T cells in healthy people across ages. It was with a sample-barcoded 5' primer and a J-beta primer mix that a second PCR of roughly 7 to 12 cycles was run. TCRdb used MiXCR to reprocess the 5' RACE reads, holding one entry per CDR3 protein. The repertoire includes hundreds of thousands of distinct CDR3 sequences, under 30% of them detected once, and 3% sits in the top ten. These data were also reused for a study on T cells of mothers and their children.

Sequencing was done on a sample of blood. These receptors were collected from a boy younger than 18 in good health.

The chain has TRBV7-9 and TRBJ2-5; 9 nucleotides agree with TRBD1. This CDR3 comprises 16 residues. V lost 1 base and J lost 3; bases outside the gene matches: 6. Germline V gene sequence: CDR1 SEHNR, CDR2 FQNEAQ (reference sequence). CDR3 nucleotide sequence: TGTGCCAGCAGCTTAGATAACCGGGACAGGGAAGAGACCCAGTACTTC. Its translation: CASSLDNRDREETQYF. Using reference TRBV7-9 and TRBJ2-5 for the parts outside the CDR3, the full variable domain is DTGVSQNPRHKITKRGQNVTFRCDPISEHNRLYWYRQTLGQGPEFLTYFQNEAQLEKSRLLSDRFSAERPKGSFSTLEIQRTEQGDSAMYLCASSLDNRDREETQYFGPGTRLLVL.

The V gene is TRBV25-1, the J gene TRBJ1-4; D perhaps matches TRBD1 (5 bases). The CDR3 is made up of 15 amino acids. The germline V gene encodes CDR1 MGHDK and CDR2 SYGVNS. With 3 bases removed from V and 5 bases from J, the gap between germline ends came to 13 bases. DNA of the CDR3: TGTGCCAGCAGTGACCCGGGACCGACCAATGAAAAACTGTTTTTT. Protein sequence: CASSDPGPTNEKLFF.

This rearrangement joins TRBV3-1 to TRBJ2-3; D may be TRBD2 (5 bases). Trimming left V 7 bases short and J 0 bases short, with 14 bases between. CDR3 length: 15 residues. Germline V gene lookup returns CDR1 LGHDT and CDR2 YNNKEL (reference sequence). CDR3 in amino acids: CASKGRRSSTDTQYF. The CDR3 DNA follows: TGTGCCAGCAAGGGAAGGAGGTCTAGCACAGATACGCAGTATTTT.

The chain has TRBV12-3 or TRBV12-4 and TRBJ2-7; 8 bases fit TRBD1. This CDR3 is built from 15 residues. V was pared by 5 bases and J by 0 bases, with 6 bases of the junction left unmatched. DNA for the CDR3: TGTGCCAGCAGTACAAGACAGGGGAGCTCCTACGAGCAGTACTTC. This encodes CASSTRQGSSYEQYF.

This clonotype came up once. The rearrangement uses TRBV5-1 and TRBJ2-1; 7 positions match TRBD2. The DNA end lines up better with TRBJ2-5; the J call may be wrong. The CDR3 runs to 13 residues. Germline V gene lookup returns CDR1 SGHRS and CDR2 YFSETQ. CDR3 loop: CASTGEGRETQYF. The CDR3 DNA is TGCGCCAGCACCGGGGAGGGGCGCGAGACCCAGTACTTC.

The V call is TRBV2, the J call TRBJ1-4; D not resolved. The CDR3 length is 14 residues. Deletions cut 8 bases from V and 7 bases from J, with 17 bases between. The germline gives CDR1 SNHLY, CDR2 FYNNEI. This chain's CDR3 is CASGNGPPGEKLFF. CDR3 DNA: TGTGCCAGCGGAAACGGGCCACCGGGTGAAAAACTGTTTTTT. The entire variable domain, with the rest obtained from reference TRBV2 and TRBJ1-4, is as follows: EPEVTQTPSHQVTQMGQEVILRCVPISNHLYFYWYRQILGQKVEFLVSFYNNEISEKSEIFDDQFSVERPDGSNFTLKIRSTKLEDSAMYFCASGNGPPGEKLFFGSGTQLSVL.

This clonotype was counted between two and nine times. The rearrangement uses TRBV24-1 and TRBJ2-3; no definite D call. The CDR3 is 11 residues long. Trimming pared 5 bases from V and 5 bases from J, leaving 4 bases between. CDR1 and CDR2 (germline): KGHDR, SFDVKD. The CDR3 sequence is CATSVEDTQYF. The CDR3 region has the DNA TGTGCCACCAGTGTTGAAGATACGCAGTATTTT.

This clonotype turned up a few times. The chain uses TRBV20-1 and TRBJ2-3; 8 nucleotides line up with TRBD2. The CDR3 is made up of 14 amino acids. Trimming at V came to 2 bases and at J to 3 bases, leaving 4 bases not matched to a gene. Germline lookup yields CDR1 DFQATT and CDR2 SNEGSKA (reference sequence). As DNA, the CDR3 is TGCAGTGCTAGACGGGGGGGCTTTACAGATACGCAGTATTTT. It translates to CSARRGGFTDTQYF.

V and J are TRBV5-1 and TRBJ2-7, with a tentative D call TRBD2 (6 bases). Trimming took off 0 bases at V and 4 bases at J, with 11 bases between the two ends. Per germline, CDR1 SGHRS and CDR2 YFSETQ. This CDR3 is built from 14 residues. This CDR3 is CASSLVGGLYEQYF. Written as DNA, the CDR3 is TGCGCCAGCAGCTTGGTTGGAGGGCTGTACGAGCAGTACTTC.

The J gene is TRBJ2-5, the V gene TRBV30, with D tentatively TRBD2 (5 bases). The end of the DNA fits TRBJ2-1 better, so the J call may be wrong. The germline CDR1 and CDR2 sequences are GTSNPN and SVGIG (reference sequence). The CDR3 is 14 residues long. CDR3 region: CAWSDLAASNEQFF. CDR3 bases: TGTGCCTGGAGTGACCTAGCAGCTTCCAATGAGCAGTTCTTC.

This clonotype was detected only once. The chain uses TRBV20-1 and TRBJ2-1, with 8 bases aligning to TRBD2. CDR1 and CDR2 from the germline V gene are DFQATT and SNEGSKA (reference sequence). V dropped 5 bases and J dropped 1; count of bases not matched to a gene: 13. CDR3 length: 17 residues. The CDR3 DNA sequence: TGCAGTGCTGGACGGGGGGGCGGTATCGGGTCCTACAATGAGCAGTTCTTC. As protein: CSAGRGGGIGSYNEQFF.

The chain has TRBV20-1 and TRBJ1-4, with unresolved D. The V gene lost 3 bases and the J gene lost 10 bases, with 18 bases spanning the gap. The germline V gene has CDR1 DFQATT and CDR2 SNEGSKA (reference sequence). The CDR3 totals 14 residues. CDR3 in amino acids: CSASLRAGKGKLFF. The DNA for the CDR3 is TGCAGTGCTAGCCTGCGGGCAGGCAAGGGAAAACTGTTTTTT.

The V gene is TRBV6-2 or TRBV6-3, the J gene TRBJ2-5; D is unresolved. V shed 2 bases and J shed 7 bases, with 14 bases lying between them. From germline, CDR1 is MNHEY and CDR2 SVGEGT. The length of the CDR3 is 14 residues. CDR3 region: CASSYATTVGTQYF. CDR3 in DNA: TGTGCCAGCAGTTACGCTACCACGGTCGGGACCCAGTACTTC.

There are a few counts of this clonotype. The chain uses TRBV7-9 and TRBJ2-7, with D possibly being TRBD1 (6 bases). CDR1 and CDR2 from the germline V gene are SEHNR and FQNEAQ (reference sequence). Trimming removed 4 bases from V and 5 bases from J, with 21 bases in between. The CDR3 loop spans 16 amino acids. As DNA, the CDR3 is TGTGCCAGCAGCTCAAACCGGGACACCTTCTTAAACGAGCAGTACTTC. It encodes CASSSNRDTFLNEQYF.

In its sample, this clonotype was seen a few times. This chain joins TRBV2 and TRBJ1-1; weak D call: TRBD1 (5 bases). V dropped 2 bases and J dropped 1 base, with 11 bases sitting between them. This CDR3 spans 15 amino acids. The germline V gene encodes CDR1 SNHLY and CDR2 FYNNEI. CDR3 sequence reads: CASSEYGHRNTEAFF. The DNA of the CDR3 is TGTGCCAGCAGTGAATACGGACACCGGAACACTGAAGCTTTCTTT.

The V gene is TRBV10-3, the J gene TRBJ1-1; D perhaps matches TRBD1 (5 bases). V lost 5 bases to trimming and J lost 3 bases, with 16 bases between them. The V gene's germline CDR1 is ENHRY and CDR2 SYGVKD. This CDR3 has 15 amino acids. In nucleotides, the CDR3 is TGTGCCATCAGTCGGACCCTGGGGGTTGACACTGAAGCTTTCTTT. Protein: CAISRTLGVDTEAFF.

The chain is built from TRBV5-1 and TRBJ2-1, with D possibly matching TRBD2 (6 bases). The length of the CDR3 is 15 residues. Germline-derived CDR1 and CDR2 are SGHRS and YFSETQ. The germline V and J ends were trimmed by 3 bases and 8 bases, with 18 bases remaining between them. The CDR3 DNA follows: TGCGCCAGCAGCTATCCAAGAATGTGGGGGGATGAGCAGTTCTTC. Its protein is CASSYPRMWGDEQFF.

V is TRBV10-3 and J is TRBJ2-5, with a tentative D call TRBD1 (6 bases). V was trimmed by 6 bases and J by 9 bases, leaving 20 bases between them. Germline CDR1 and CDR2: ENHRY and SYGVKD. This CDR3 comprises 14 residues. The CDR3 region has the DNA TGTGCCATCAGATCGTCAGGGGAGCACGGGGCCCAGTACTTC. It specifies CAIRSSGEHGAQYF.

The chain joins TRBV10-3 to TRBJ2-7; 7 nucleotides match TRBD1. With V trimmed by 11 bases and J by 5 bases, 6 bases remained unmatched. The CDR3 runs 11 residues. Germline values: CDR1 ENHRY, CDR2 SYGVKD. The CDR3 loop reads CASRQGDEQYF. CDR3 in DNA: TGTGCCTCGCGCCAGGGGGACGAGCAGTACTTC.

The chain has TRBV12-3 or TRBV12-4 and TRBJ2-6; D gene uncertain. The V end lost 6 bases, the J end lost 0 bases, and 6 bases lay between the germline ends. This CDR3 is built from 14 residues. The CDR3 protein is CASRINSGANVLTF. The CDR3 DNA sequence: TGTGCCAGCAGGATCAACTCTGGGGCCAACGTCCTGACTTTC.

This clonotype was seen a few times. The gene calls are TRBV20-1 and TRBJ2-7; 8 bases are shared with TRBD1. J was trimmed by 2 bases and V by 2 bases; bases with no gene match: 8. The germline CDR1 and CDR2 sequences are DFQATT and SNEGSKA (reference sequence). The CDR3 has 15 amino acids. CDR3 coding DNA: TGCAGTGCTAGACCTCGGGACAGGTTCCCCTACGAGCAGTACTTC. Translation gives CSARPRDRFPYEQYF.

This clonotype was recorded a few times. CDR3 sequence reads: CASSLTGPTFF. The DNA for the CDR3 is TGTGCCAGCAGTTTGACTGGGCCCACTTTCTTT. The V and J genes are TRBV12-3 or TRBV12-4 and TRBJ1-1; D not resolved. Trimming took off 3 bases at V and 12 bases at J, with 11 bases between the two ends. The CDR3 has 11 amino acids.

This clonotype was seen a few times. The chain is built from TRBV27 and TRBJ1-1; TRBD1 is a possible D gene (6 bases). CDR1 MNHEY and CDR2 SMNVEV come from the germline V gene (reference sequence). Trimming removed 5 bases from V and 4 bases from J, with 11 bases in between. The CDR3 spans 13 residues. In DNA, the CDR3 is TGTGCCAGCAGTCCTATAGGGGGCACTGAAGCTTTCTTT. Translation: CASSPIGGTEAFF.

This clonotype has a handful of counts. CDR3 loop: CASRIQGGTDTQYF. The CDR3 DNA follows: TGTGCCAGCAGGATCCAAGGGGGCACAGATACGCAGTATTTT. V is TRBV28 and J is TRBJ2-3; maybe TRBD1 (5 bases). CDR1 and CDR2 from the germline V gene are MDHEN and SYDVKM. Between the trimmed V and J ends, which lost 6 bases and 1 base, there was a span of 11 bases. CDR3 length: 14 amino acids.

This clonotype was detected a few times. The CDR3 nucleotides read TGCAGCGTGGAACTGGGACGGCTGTACCAAGAGACCCAGTACTTC. It codes for CSVELGRLYQETQYF. This sequence joins TRBV29-1 and TRBJ2-5; possibly TRBD1 or TRBD2 for D (5 bases each). V lost 6 bases to trimming and J lost 0 bases, with 17 bases between them. Looked up from germline, CDR1 is SQVTM and CDR2 is ANQGSEA. The CDR3 runs 15 residues.

This clonotype has just a few counts. V gene TRBV7-9 combines with J gene TRBJ2-7; TRBD1 agrees at 9 bases. V gave up 3 bases and J gave up 6 bases; unmatched junction bases: 9. The V gene's germline CDR1 is SEHNR and CDR2 FQNEAQ (reference sequence). CDR3 size: 15 residues. CDR3: CASSLLGQGTREQYF. The CDR3 coding sequence is TGTGCCAGCAGCTTGTTAGGACAGGGGACACGCGAGCAGTACTTC.

The chain employs TRBV25-1 and TRBJ1-2; the D is unclear. Trimming cost V 8 bases and J 6 bases, with 13 bases left between them. The CDR3 sequence is 12 residues long. CDR1 is MGHDK and CDR2 is SYGVNS in the germline V gene. This CDR3 reads CASGPWENGYTF. The CDR3 DNA reads as TGTGCCAGCGGGCCATGGGAGAATGGCTACACCTTC.

The chain carries TRBV27 and TRBJ2-7; D is uncertain. The DNA end is a closer match to TRBJ2-1, so the J assignment may be wrong. The CDR3 spans 14 residues. CDR1 and CDR2 from the germline V gene are MNHEY and SMNVEV (reference sequence). The CDR3 DNA reads TGTGCCAGCAGTTCAGGTCGTGGGTTCAATGAGCAGTTCTTC. As protein: CASSSGRGFNEQFF.

This clonotype was counted a few times. The chain employs TRBV20-1 and TRBJ1-2, with 9 bases identical to TRBD1. Losses at the gene ends were 3 bases for V and 3 bases for J; bases not matched to a gene: 5. CDR3 size: 14 residues. Germline CDR1 is DFQATT and CDR2 is SNEGSKA (reference sequence). In DNA form, the CDR3 reads TGCAGTGCTAGGTCCGGGACAGGGTACTATGGCTACACCTTC. Translating gives CSARSGTGYYGYTF.